Listed below are T cell receptor beta chains from one sample, sequenced in a study of blood T cells in healthy people across ages. TCRdb independently ran MiXCR on the 5' RACE reads; one entry per CDR3 protein. The sample lists about a million distinct CDR3 sequences, around 54% seen once, with about 20% in the top ten. The sequencing sample was made of blood. All receptors come from a woman aged 60-75 years in good health. Each CDR3 is given with its conserved first and last residue. A D gene is named only where the DNA matches it firmly. Expanded clones are given a class, and other clones once, few, many or no size at all.

d_call	v_call	j_call	clone_size	cdr3_aa	cdr3_nt
-	TRBV5-1	TRBJ1-4	few	CASSLLGGTNEKLFF	TGCGCCAGCAGCTTGTTAGGTGGAACTAATGAAAAACTGTTTTTT
TRBD2	TRBV14	TRBJ2-7	-	CASSHRPDISRLAVAEQYF	TGTGCCAGCAGCCATCGACCCGACATCTCTAGGCTAGCGGTCGCCGAGCAGTACTTC
TRBD2	TRBV20-1	TRBJ2-1	-	CSASQLTSGKGNGQFF	TGCAGTGCTAGCCAACTTACTAGCGGGAAGGGTAATGGGCAGTTCTTC
-	TRBV3-1	TRBJ2-3	-	CASSQLESDTQYF	TGTGCCAGCAGCCAACTAGAATCAGATACGCAGTATTTT
TRBD2	TRBV29-1	TRBJ2-7	-	CSVVGGSGTSGSYEQYF	TGCAGCGTTGTGGGGGGGAGCGGGACTAGCGGCTCCTACGAGCAGTACTTC
-	TRBV27	TRBJ2-3	few	CATGWVPDTQYF	TGTGCCACCGGTTGGGTCCCAGATACGCAGTATTTT
-	TRBV28	TRBJ2-3	-	CASSIRTDPDTQYF	TGTGCCAGCAGTATACGGACAGATCCAGATACGCAGTATTTT
-	TRBV4-1	TRBJ2-5	-	CASSQVYRPKETQYF	TGCGCCAGCAGCCAAGTATACAGGCCGAAAGAGACCCAGTACTTC
-	TRBV6-6	TRBJ2-5	-	CASTPGGGKVKSQYF	TGTGCCAGCACCCCGGGGGGCGGGAAGGTGAAGTCCCAGTACTTC
-	TRBV7-2	TRBJ1-2	few	CASTTGGVGYGYTF	TGTGCCAGCACCACAGGAGGGGTAGGCTATGGCTACACCTTC
-	TRBV9	TRBJ2-7	-	CASSVASGIHEQYF	TGTGCCAGCAGCGTAGCTTCAGGGATCCACGAGCAGTACTTC
TRBD1	TRBV7-2	TRBJ2-7	-	CASSVDRGVYEQYF	TGTGCCAGCAGCGTTGACAGGGGGGTCTACGAGCAGTACTTC
TRBD2	TRBV3-1	TRBJ2-1	-	CASSQVLRGMFF	TGTGCCAGCAGCCAAGTTCTGCGGGGGATGTTCTTC
-	TRBV21-1	TRBJ2-6	-	CASSKVDPPSLGGSRSGANVLTF	TGTGCCAGCAGCAAAGTTGACCCTCCTAGTCTTGGGGGTTCGCGGTCTGGGGCCAACGTCCTGACTTTC
-	TRBV29-1	TRBJ2-7	-	CSIRENYEQYF	TGCAGCATCCGGGAGAACTACGAGCAGTACTTC
-	TRBV11-2	TRBJ2-7	-	CASGPPSLYEQYF	TGTGCCAGCGGCCCTCCTAGTTTATACGAGCAGTACTTC
TRBD1	TRBV20-1	TRBJ2-7	once	CSARVGTGPYNEQYF	TGCAGTGCTAGAGTCGGGACAGGGCCCTACAATGAGCAGTACTTC
-	TRBV28	TRBJ2-4	-	CASSSPNNEQYF	TGTGCCAGCAGCTCTCCCAACAATGAGCAGTACTTC
-	TRBV12-3/TRBV12-4	TRBJ2-1	-	CASSQRTSYNEQFF	TGTGCCAGCAGTCAGCGGACGTCCTACAATGAGCAGTTCTTC
TRBD1	TRBV20-1	TRBJ1-5	-	CSARERWDRANQPQHF	TGCAGTGCTAGAGAGCGTTGGGACAGGGCCAATCAGCCCCAGCATTTT
-	TRBV15	TRBJ1-4	-	CATSRTGMGEKLFF	TGTGCCACCAGCAGGACAGGAATGGGTGAAAAACTGTTTTTT
-	TRBV5-1	TRBJ1-2	-	CASSPGGQGTYGYTF	TGCGCCAGCAGCCCCGGAGGGCAGGGGACCTATGGCTACACCTTC
-	TRBV4-1	TRBJ1-2	many	CASSKEDQGYGYTF	TGCGCCAGCAGCAAAGAGGATCAGGGTTATGGCTACACCTTC
TRBD2	TRBV20-1	TRBJ2-1	-	CSARPLSGGANEQFF	TGCAGTGCTAGACCGCTTTCGGGAGGGGCCAATGAGCAGTTCTTC
TRBD1	TRBV29-1	TRBJ2-3	few	CSVDWDRVLPRTQYF	TGCAGCGTTGACTGGGACAGGGTTCTTCCTCGTACGCAGTATTTT
-	TRBV20-1	TRBJ1-2	-	CSARDRKGNGYTF	TGCAGTGCTAGAGATAGGAAGGGGAATGGCTACACCTTC
TRBD1	TRBV20-1	TRBJ2-3	few	CSARQGARTDTQYF	TGCAGTGCTAGACAGGGGGCGCGCACAGATACGCAGTATTTT